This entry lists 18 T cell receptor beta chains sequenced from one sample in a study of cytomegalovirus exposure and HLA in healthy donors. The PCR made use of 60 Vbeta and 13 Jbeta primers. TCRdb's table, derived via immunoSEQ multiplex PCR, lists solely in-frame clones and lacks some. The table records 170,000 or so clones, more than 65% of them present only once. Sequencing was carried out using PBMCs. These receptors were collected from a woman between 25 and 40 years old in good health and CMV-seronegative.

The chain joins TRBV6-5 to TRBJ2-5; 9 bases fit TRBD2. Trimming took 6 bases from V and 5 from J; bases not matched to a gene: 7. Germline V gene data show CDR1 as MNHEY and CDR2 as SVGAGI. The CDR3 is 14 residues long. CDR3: CASRPGTSLETQYF. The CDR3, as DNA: TGTGCCAGCAGACCCGGGACTAGCTTGGAGACCCAGTACTTC.

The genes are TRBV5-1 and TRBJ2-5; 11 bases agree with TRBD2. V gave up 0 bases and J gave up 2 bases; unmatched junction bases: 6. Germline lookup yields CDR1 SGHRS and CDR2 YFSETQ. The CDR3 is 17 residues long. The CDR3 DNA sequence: TGCGCCAGCAGCTTGGCCGGGACTAGCGGAATACAAGAGACCCAGTACTTC. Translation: CASSLAGTSGIQETQYF.

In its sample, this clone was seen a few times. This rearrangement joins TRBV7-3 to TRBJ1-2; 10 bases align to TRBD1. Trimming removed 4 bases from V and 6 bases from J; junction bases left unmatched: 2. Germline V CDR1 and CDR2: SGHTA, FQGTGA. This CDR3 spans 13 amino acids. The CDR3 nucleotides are TGTGCCAGCAGCTCGGACAGGGGGAATGGCTACACCTTC. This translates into CASSSDRGNGYTF.

This CDR3 is CSVGLTLEAFF. CDR3 bases: TGCAGCGTGGGCCTGACCTTAGAAGCTTTCTTT. The rearrangement links TRBV29-1 to TRBJ1-1; D not certain. Germline V gene sequence: CDR1 SQVTM, CDR2 ANQGSEA. Deletions cut 6 bases from V and 8 bases from J, with 13 bases between. The CDR3 is made up of 11 amino acids.

The CDR3 reads CASSRGQGLTLNTEAFF. CDR3 nucleotides: TGTGCCAGCAGCCGAGGACAGGGGCTAACATTGAACACTGAAGCTTTCTTT. This sequence joins TRBV7-3 and TRBJ1-1; TRBD1 aligns across 9 bases. This CDR3 has 17 residues. Germline V gene data show CDR1 as SGHTA and CDR2 as FQGTGA. J gave up 0 bases and V 5 bases, and 10 bases lay outside the gene matches.

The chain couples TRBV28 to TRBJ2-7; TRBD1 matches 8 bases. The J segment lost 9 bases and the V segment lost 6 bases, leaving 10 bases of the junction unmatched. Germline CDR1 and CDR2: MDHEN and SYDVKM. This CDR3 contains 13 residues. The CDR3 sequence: CASSSSRQGRQYF. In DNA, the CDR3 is TGTGCCAGCAGCTCCTCCCGACAGGGGAGGCAGTACTTC.

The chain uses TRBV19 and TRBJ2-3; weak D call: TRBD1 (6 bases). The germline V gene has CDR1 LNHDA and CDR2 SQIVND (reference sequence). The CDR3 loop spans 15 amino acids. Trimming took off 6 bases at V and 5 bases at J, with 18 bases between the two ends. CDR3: CASSTQGVRRDTQYF. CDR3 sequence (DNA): TGTGCCAGTAGCACACAGGGAGTGCGGAGAGATACGCAGTATTTT.

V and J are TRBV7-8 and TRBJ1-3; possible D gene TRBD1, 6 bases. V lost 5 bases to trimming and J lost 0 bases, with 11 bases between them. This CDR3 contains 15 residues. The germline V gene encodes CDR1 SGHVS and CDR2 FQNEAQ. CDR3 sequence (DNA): TGTGCCAGCAGCACCAACAGGGTCTCTGGAAACACCATATATTTT. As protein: CASSTNRVSGNTIYF.

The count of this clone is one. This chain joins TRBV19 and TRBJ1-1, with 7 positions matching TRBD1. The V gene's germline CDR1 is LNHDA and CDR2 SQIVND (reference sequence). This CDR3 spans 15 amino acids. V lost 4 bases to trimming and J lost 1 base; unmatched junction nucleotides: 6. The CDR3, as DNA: TGTGCCAGTAGTACCAACAGGGGCTCGAACACTGAAGCTTTCTTT. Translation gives CASSTNRGSNTEAFF.

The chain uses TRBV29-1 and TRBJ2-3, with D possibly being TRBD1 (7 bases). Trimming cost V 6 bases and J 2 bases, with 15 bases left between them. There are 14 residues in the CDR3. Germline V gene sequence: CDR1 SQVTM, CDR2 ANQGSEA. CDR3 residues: CSVRGTDTTDTQYF. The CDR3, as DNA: TGCAGCGTACGGGGGACAGACACCACAGATACGCAGTATTTT.

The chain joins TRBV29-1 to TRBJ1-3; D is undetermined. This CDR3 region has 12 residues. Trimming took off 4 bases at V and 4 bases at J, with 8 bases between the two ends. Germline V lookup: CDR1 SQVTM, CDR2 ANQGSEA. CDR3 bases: TGCAGCGTTGCGGGAACCGGAAACACCATATATTTT. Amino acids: CSVAGTGNTIYF.

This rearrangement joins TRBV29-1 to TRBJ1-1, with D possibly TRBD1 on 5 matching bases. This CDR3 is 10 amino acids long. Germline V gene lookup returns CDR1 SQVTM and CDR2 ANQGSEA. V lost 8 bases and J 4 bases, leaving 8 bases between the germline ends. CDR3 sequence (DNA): TGCAGCTTCAGGGTCACTGAAGCTTTCTTT. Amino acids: CSFRVTEAFF.

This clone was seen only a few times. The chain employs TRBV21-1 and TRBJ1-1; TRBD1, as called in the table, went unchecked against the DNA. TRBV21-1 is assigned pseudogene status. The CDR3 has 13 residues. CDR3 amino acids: CASSRTRTTEAFF. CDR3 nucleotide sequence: TGTGCCAGCAGCAGGACCAGGACAACTGAAGCTTTCTTT.

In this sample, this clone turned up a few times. This chain's CDR3 is CASSYSGREAFF. As DNA, the CDR3 is TGTGCCAGCAGTTACTCAGGGAGGGAAGCTTTCTTT. J is TRBJ1-1 and V is TRBV6-5; D ambiguous. The V and J ends lost 0 bases and 8 bases respectively, with 7 bases between them. In germline, CDR1 is MNHEY, CDR2 SVGAGI. This CDR3 has 12 residues.

The CDR3 DNA follows: TGTGCCAGCAGCGAAGCGGGACACAGCTCCTACGAGCAGTACTTC. Protein sequence: CASSEAGHSSYEQYF. V and J are TRBV9 and TRBJ2-7; D perhaps matches TRBD2 (7 bases). CDR3 length: 15 amino acids. Trimming left V 3 bases short and J 0 bases short, with 13 bases between. CDR1 and CDR2 from the germline V gene are SGDLS and YYNGEE.

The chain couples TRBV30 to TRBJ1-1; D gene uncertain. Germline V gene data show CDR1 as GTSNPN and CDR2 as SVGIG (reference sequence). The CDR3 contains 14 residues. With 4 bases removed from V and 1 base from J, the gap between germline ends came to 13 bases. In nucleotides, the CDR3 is TGTGCCTGGACCACTTTCGAGGGGAACACTGAAGCTTTCTTT. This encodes CAWTTFEGNTEAFF.

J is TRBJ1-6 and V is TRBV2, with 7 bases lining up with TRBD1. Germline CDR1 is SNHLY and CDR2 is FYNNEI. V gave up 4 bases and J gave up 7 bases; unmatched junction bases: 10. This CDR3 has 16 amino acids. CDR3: CASSVDRDRRNSPLHF. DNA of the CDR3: TGTGCCAGCAGTGTCGACCGGGACAGACGAAATTCACCCCTCCACTTT.

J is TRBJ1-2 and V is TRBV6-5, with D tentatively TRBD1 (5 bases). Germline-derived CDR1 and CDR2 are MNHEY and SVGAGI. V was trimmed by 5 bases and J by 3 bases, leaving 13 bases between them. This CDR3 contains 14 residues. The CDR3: CASSLSDTYYGYTF. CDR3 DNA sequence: TGTGCCAGCAGTCTATCGGACACCTACTATGGCTACACCTTC.